The 25 T cell receptor beta chains in this list originate from one sample, sequenced in a study of T cell repertoires in cytomegalovirus infection. TCRdb redid the calling of the reads with MiXCR, one entry per CDR3 protein. This sample has about 830,000 distinct CDR3 sequences; about 31% occur once, and the top ten carry 9.5% to 15%. Their recognized antigens are unknown. Material: cultured CD8+ T cells from PBMCs, obtained from culture after CMV antigen stimulation. The receptors here all came from a human donor in good health (CMV status not recorded). Some clones in this sample may be carry-over from other donors' samples.

This clonotype was recorded a few times. V usage is TRBV9 and J usage is TRBJ2-1; D possibly corresponds to TRBD1 (5 bases). Trimming took off 1 base at V and 4 bases at J, with 18 bases between the two ends. Germline V gene lookup returns CDR1 SGDLS and CDR2 YYNGEE. This CDR3 region has 17 residues. This chain's CDR3 is CASSVNPNMGPYNEQFF. DNA for the CDR3: TGTGCCAGCAGCGTAAACCCTAATATGGGGCCTTACAATGAGCAGTTCTTC.

Notes on this clonotype: This may be a read error: a much more frequent sequence differs by one nucleotide. The chain recombines TRBV20-1 with TRBJ2-3; TRBD2 matches at 10 bases. CDR3 length equals 19 residues. The germline gives CDR1 DFQATT, CDR2 SNEGSKA (reference sequence). The V segment lost 0 bases and the J segment 0 bases; nucleotides outside the gene matches: 12. The CDR3 protein is CSARDELAGAGFSTDTQYF. In nucleotides, the CDR3 is TGCAGTGCTAGAGATGAGCTAGCGGGGGCGGGGTTTAGCACAGATACGCAGTATTTT.

This clonotype occurred many times. The V call is TRBV7-6, the J call TRBJ2-3; no clear D gene. This CDR3 has 15 amino acids. V dropped 5 bases and J dropped 3 bases, with 15 bases sitting between them. Germline V gene data show CDR1 as SGHVS and CDR2 as FNYEAQ. The chain's CDR3 is CASSERIAETDTQYF. Here the CDR3 DNA reads TGTGCCAGCAGCGAAAGGATAGCTGAAACAGATACGCAGTATTTT.

The chain is built from TRBV19 and TRBJ2-7; no reliable D call. Germline V gene lookup returns CDR1 LNHDA and CDR2 SQIVND (reference sequence). The CDR3 totals 15 residues. Trimming left V 1 base short and J 2 bases short, with 12 bases between. DNA of the CDR3: TGTGCCAGTAGTATAGGGGCCCTGCCAGCCTACGAGCAGTACTTC. Its protein product is CASSIGALPAYEQYF. The full variable domain, its missing parts supplied by reference TRBV19 and TRBJ2-7, is DGGITQSPKYLFRKEGQNVTLSCEQNLNHDAMYWYRQDPGQGLRLIYYSQIVNDFQKGDIAEGYSVSREKKESFPLTVTSAQKNPTAFYLCASSIGALPAYEQYFGPGTRLTVT.

A single count supports this clonotype. The V and J genes are TRBV29-1 and TRBJ2-1, with 8 bases matching TRBD2. CDR3 length equals 13 residues. The germline V gene encodes CDR1 SQVTM and CDR2 ANQGSEA. Trimming took 7 bases from V and 5 from J; bases not matched to a gene: 7. The CDR3 loop is CSGGTSNNNEQFF. CDR3 bases: TGCAGCGGGGGGACTAGTAATAACAATGAGCAGTTCTTC.

This clonotype turned up a few times. The rearrangement links TRBV7-9 to TRBJ2-2; perhaps TRBD1 as D (6 bases). V dropped 6 bases and J dropped 4 bases, with 18 bases sitting between them. There are 16 residues in the CDR3. The germline V gene encodes CDR1 SEHNR and CDR2 FQNEAQ (reference sequence). CDR3 sequence (DNA): TGTGCCAGCAGTACCGAACGGACAGTTAGCACCGGGGAGCTGTTTTTT. Its translation is CASSTERTVSTGELFF.

This clonotype was seen ten or more times. This rearrangement joins TRBV7-2 to TRBJ2-7, with D perhaps given as TRBD1 or TRBD2 (5 bases each). The CDR3 covers 18 residues. Germline CDR1 SGHTA, CDR2 FQGNSA. V lost 2 bases to trimming and J lost 0 bases, with 20 bases between them. The CDR3 bases are TGTGCCAGCAGCTTATATGGCAGCCCGGGACGGGCCTCCTACGAGCAGTACTTC. The encoded protein is CASSLYGSPGRASYEQYF.

CDR3 amino acids: CASSPGGGLGNTIYF. The CDR3 DNA sequence: TGTGCCAGCAGCCCAGGTGGGGGTCTGGGAAACACCATATATTTT. J is TRBJ1-3 and V is TRBV27, with D tentatively TRBD1 (5 bases). This CDR3 has 15 amino acids. Germline V gives CDR1 MNHEY, CDR2 SMNVEV (reference sequence). Trimming took 6 bases from V and 4 from J, leaving 16 bases between them.

This clonotype appeared many times. Here the CDR3 reads CASSYGLETQYF. The DNA for the CDR3 is TGTGCCAGCAGTTACGGATTGGAGACCCAGTACTTC. The rearrangement uses TRBV6-5 and TRBJ2-5; D remains ambiguous. Per the germline V gene, CDR1 is MNHEY and CDR2 is SVGAGI. V was clipped by 2 bases and J by 5 bases, with 6 bases between them. This CDR3 spans 12 amino acids.

In its sample, this clonotype was seen a few times. The chain couples TRBV7-8 to TRBJ1-1, with 7 bases lining up with TRBD1. Germline V gene lookup returns CDR1 SGHVS and CDR2 FQNEAQ. There are 12 residues in the CDR3. V trimming: 4 bases; J trimming: 8 bases; junction bases outside the gene matches: 4. This CDR3 is CASSSRGMEAFF. For the CDR3, the DNA is TGTGCCAGCAGCTCCAGGGGGATGGAAGCTTTCTTT.

This clonotype has just a few counts. The J gene is TRBJ1-1, the V gene TRBV15, with D possibly TRBD1 on 6 matching bases. Per the germline V gene, CDR1 is LNHNV and CDR2 is YYDKDF (reference sequence). The CDR3 runs to 15 residues. V was pared by 5 bases and J by 4 bases, with 17 bases between. This chain's CDR3 is CATSPLGGRGTEAFF. CDR3 DNA: TGTGCCACCAGCCCCCTGGGGGGCCGGGGCACTGAAGCTTTCTTT. Variable domain in full (rest from reference TRBV15 and TRBJ1-1): DAMVIQNPRYQVTQFGKPVTLSCSQTLNHNVMYWYQQKSSQAPKLLFHYYDKDFNNEADTPDNFQSRRPNTSFCFLDIRSPGLGDTAMYLCATSPLGGRGTEAFFGQGTRLTVV.

This rearrangement joins TRBV10-3 to TRBJ1-4; no firm D call. The CDR3 sequence is 13 residues long. Trimming cost V 0 bases and J 14 bases, with 13 bases left between them. The germline V gene encodes CDR1 ENHRY and CDR2 SYGVKD. The CDR3 loop reads CAISESSGQGLFF. The CDR3 DNA sequence: TGTGCCATCAGTGAGTCGTCGGGTCAAGGGCTGTTTTTT.

In this sample, this clonotype turned up many times. The chain joins TRBV7-8 to TRBJ2-7, with a tentative D call TRBD2 (5 bases). Trimming left V 6 bases short and J 2 bases short, with 14 bases between. This CDR3 has 14 residues. CDR1 and CDR2 from the germline V gene are SGHVS and FQNEAQ. CDR3 sequence reads: CASRIGLGAYEQYF. Written as DNA, the CDR3 is TGTGCCAGCAGAATCGGACTCGGTGCCTACGAGCAGTACTTC.

In its sample, this clonotype was seen a few times. The V and J genes are TRBV27 and TRBJ2-5, with TRBD2 matching 10 bases. Germline CDR1 is MNHEY and CDR2 is SMNVEV (reference sequence). V was clipped by 10 bases and J by 4 bases; unmatched bases: 9. This CDR3 comprises 14 residues. CDR3 DNA: TGTGCCACCAGGGAGCGGGGGGGCCGAGAGACCCAGTACTTC. Amino acids: CATRERGGRETQYF.

This clonotype was counted a few times. This chain joins TRBV4-1 and TRBJ1-1, with 7 bases aligning to TRBD1. CDR3 length: 16 amino acids. V trimming: 4 bases; J trimming: 0 bases; junction bases outside the gene matches: 8. The germline V gene has CDR1 MGHRA and CDR2 YSYEKL. CDR3 sequence: CASSRTGQPMNTEAFF. The CDR3 nucleotides are TGCGCCAGCAGCCGGACGGGACAGCCGATGAACACTGAAGCTTTCTTT.

This clonotype appeared a few times. V is TRBV4-3 and J is TRBJ2-3; 12 positions match TRBD2. Germline V CDR1 and CDR2: LGHNA, YSLEER. The CDR3 runs to 17 residues. The V and J ends lost 1 base and 4 bases, in that order; junction bases with no gene match: 6. In DNA form, the CDR3 reads TGCGCCAGCAGCCAAGCTCCCCCTAGCGGGGGGGCAGATACGCAGTATTTT. Its translation is CASSQAPPSGGADTQYF.

This clonotype was counted ten times or more. The genes are TRBV7-9 and TRBJ1-1; 9 bases are a match to TRBD1. The CDR3 spans 13 residues. In germline, CDR1 is SEHNR, CDR2 FQNEAQ (reference sequence). The V gene end was trimmed by 5 bases and the J gene end by 6 bases; junction bases not matched to a gene: 4. In DNA, the CDR3 is TGTGCCAGCAGCCCGAGACAGGGGGCTGAAGCTTTCTTT. This translates into CASSPRQGAEAFF.

As concerns this clonotype: One end of the junction varies from germline; a read error may be responsible. This chain joins TRBV7-8 and TRBJ1-1, with 8 bases identical to TRBD1. The CDR3 runs 17 residues. Per germline, CDR1 SGHVS and CDR2 FQNEAQ. The CDR3 coding sequence is TGTGCCAGCAGTTCGACCAGGGGGCACAAATTGAACAATGAAGCTTTCTTT. Its translation: CASSSTRGHKLNNEAFF. The entire variable domain, with the rest obtained from reference TRBV7-8 and TRBJ1-1, is as follows: GAGVSQSPRYKVAKRGQDVALRCDPISGHVSLFWYQQALGQGPEFLTYFQNEAQLDKSGLPSDRFFAERPEGSVSTLKIQRTQQEDSAVYLCASSSTRGHKLNNEAFFGQGTRLTVV.

The gene calls are TRBV5-6 and TRBJ2-4; D not resolved. This CDR3 is built from 15 residues. Germline V lookup: CDR1 SGHDT, CDR2 YYEEEE. V gave up 2 bases and J gave up 0 bases, with 9 bases separating them. CDR3 DNA sequence: TGTGCCAGCAGCTTCGTGGGCACAGCCAAAAACATTCAGTACTTC. Its protein product is CASSFVGTAKNIQYF.

This clonotype appeared a few times. The chain uses TRBV19 and TRBJ2-1; maybe TRBD2 (7 bases). V was shortened by 6 bases and J by 3 bases, with 15 bases between the two germline ends. Per germline, CDR1 LNHDA and CDR2 SQIVND (reference sequence). CDR3 size: 15 residues. Here the CDR3 DNA reads TGTGCCAGTAGAAAGACGGGGGGCTACTACAATGAGCAGTTCTTC. Translated: CASRKTGGYYNEQFF. Using reference TRBV19 and TRBJ2-1 for the parts outside the CDR3, the full variable domain is DGGITQSPKYLFRKEGQNVTLSCEQNLNHDAMYWYRQDPGQGLRLIYYSQIVNDFQKGDIAEGYSVSREKKESFPLTVTSAQKNPTAFYLCASRKTGGYYNEQFFGPGTRLTVL.

On this clonotype itself: This sequence may be a read error, since a much larger clone differs from it by one base. The chain uses TRBV7-3 and TRBJ1-5; 9 positions agree with TRBD1. Germline values: CDR1 SGHTA, CDR2 FQGTGA. The CDR3 spans 17 residues. The CDR3 DNA reads as TGTGCCAACAGCTTAACTAGGGACAGGGAAAAGGGTCAGCCCCAGCATTTT. Residues: CANSLTRDREKGQPQHF.

The chain has TRBV7-6 and TRBJ2-7, with 7 positions matching TRBD1. Germline V gene lookup returns CDR1 SGHVS and CDR2 FNYEAQ. After removal of 0 bases from V and 6 bases from J, the junction contained 2 bases not matched to a gene. This CDR3 is 13 amino acids long. CDR3 bases: TGTGCCAGCAGCTTAGCAGGGGGCACCGAGCAGTACTTC. The encoded protein is CASSLAGGTEQYF.

There are a few counts of this clonotype. J is TRBJ1-1 and V is TRBV18; D ambiguous. Trimming took 3 bases from V and 6 from J, leaving 11 bases between them. Germline V gene lookup returns CDR1 KGHSH and CDR2 LQKENI. This CDR3 has 13 amino acids. The CDR3 spells CASSPSWAAEAFF. The DNA for the CDR3 is TGTGCCAGCTCACCTTCGTGGGCGGCTGAAGCTTTCTTT.

The chain carries TRBV6-6 and TRBJ2-7; 7 bases fit TRBD1. This CDR3 region has 15 residues. V was clipped by 1 base and J by 3 bases; unmatched bases: 6. CDR1 is MNHNY and CDR2 is SVGAGI in the germline V gene (reference sequence). The CDR3 nucleotides are TGTGCCAGCAGTTACTGGGGACAGTTGGGCTACGAGCAGTACTTC. Protein sequence: CASSYWGQLGYEQYF.

The chain employs TRBV5-1 and TRBJ2-7, with 8 positions matching TRBD2. The CDR3 length is 14 residues. V was pared by 3 bases and J by 11 bases, with 13 bases of the junction left unmatched. Per germline, CDR1 SGHRS and CDR2 YFSETQ. As DNA, the CDR3 is TGCGCCAGCAGCTCGGCAGGGAGGGCCGGGAGGGAGTACTTC. Amino acid sequence: CASSSAGRAGREYF.